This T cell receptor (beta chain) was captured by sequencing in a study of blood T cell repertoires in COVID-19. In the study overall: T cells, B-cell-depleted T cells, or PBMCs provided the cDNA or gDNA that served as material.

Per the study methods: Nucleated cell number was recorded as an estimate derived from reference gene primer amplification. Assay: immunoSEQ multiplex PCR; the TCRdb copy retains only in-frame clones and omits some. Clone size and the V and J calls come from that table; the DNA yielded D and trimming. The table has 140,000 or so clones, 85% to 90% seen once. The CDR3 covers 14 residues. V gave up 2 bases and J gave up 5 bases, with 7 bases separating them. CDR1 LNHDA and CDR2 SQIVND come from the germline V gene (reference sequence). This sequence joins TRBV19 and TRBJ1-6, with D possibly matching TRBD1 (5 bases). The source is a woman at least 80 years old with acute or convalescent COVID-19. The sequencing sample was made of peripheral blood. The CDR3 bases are TGTGCCAGTAGTATACGACAGAATAATTCACCCCTCCACTTT. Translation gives CASSIRQNNSPLHF.